This T cell receptor beta chain is drawn from a study of molecular identifiers for immune sequencing clone quantification. CD8+CD4-CCR7+CD45RA+ cells were sorted as naive CD8 T cells. Each CDR3 protein gets one entry after TCRdb re-called the PCR reads with MiXCR. The repertoire holds hundreds of thousands of distinct CDR3 sequences, about 25% seen once, with 0.75% to 0.8% in the top ten. Study-level findings and limits: Underestimated sizes of highly expanded clones could result from identical TCR molecules that share a barcode. Naive cells had under 1% of molecules in clones above 20 RNA copies, effectors over 98%.

V gave up 2 bases and J gave up 3 bases, with 12 bases separating them. The CDR3 is 14 amino acids. Germline CDR1 and CDR2: SGHRS and YFSETQ. As to this clonotype: The antigen remains undetermined.

This receptor was taken from a human donor in good health. Some libraries in this study had Jurkat cell RNA spiked in. The chain employs TRBV5-1 and TRBJ2-7; D gene uncertain. The sample was naive CD8+ T cells from blood, with Jurkat cell RNA spiked in. Subset indicated: FACS-sorted CD8+CD4-CCR7+CD45RA+ naive T cells. CDR3 DNA: TGCGCCAGCAGCTTTACTTCCAGCTTCTACGAGCAGTACTTC. Encoded protein: CASSFTSSFYEQYF.